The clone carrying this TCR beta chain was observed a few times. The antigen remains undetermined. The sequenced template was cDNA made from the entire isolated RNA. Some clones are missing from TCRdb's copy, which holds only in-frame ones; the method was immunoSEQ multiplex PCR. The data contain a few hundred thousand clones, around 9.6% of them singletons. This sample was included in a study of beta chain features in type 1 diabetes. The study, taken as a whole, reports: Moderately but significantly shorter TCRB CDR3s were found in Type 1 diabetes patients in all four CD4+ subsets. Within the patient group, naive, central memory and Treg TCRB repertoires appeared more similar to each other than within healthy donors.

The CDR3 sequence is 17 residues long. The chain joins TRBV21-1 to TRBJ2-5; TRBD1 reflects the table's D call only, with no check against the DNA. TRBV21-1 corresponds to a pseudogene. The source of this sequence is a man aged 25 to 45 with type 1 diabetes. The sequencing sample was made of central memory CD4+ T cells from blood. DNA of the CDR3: TGTGCCAGCAGCAAAGCTCGCGTCCGGGACAGGGAGGAGACCCAGTACTTC. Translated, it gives CASSKARVRDREETQYF.